This entry features one T cell receptor beta chain sequence. These data belong to a study of T cells in tumors after PD-1 blockade. For the study at large: Peripheral blood samples averaged 36,536 unique clonotypes and 113,528 templates.

The CDR3 is made up of 13 amino acids. V shed 5 bases and J shed 7 bases, with 12 bases lying between them. Germline lookup yields CDR1 ENHRY and CDR2 SYGVKD. Repertoires were generated with immunoSEQ multiplex PCR, while TCRdb's copy carries only in-frame clones and drops some. The profile covers about 63,000 clones, with 74% appearing a single time and approximately 4.5% taken by the ten largest. The source material was PBMCs, sampled after anti-PD-1 treatment. The TCR was taken from a human donor with basal cell carcinoma. The chain joins TRBV10-3 to TRBJ1-5; D may be TRBD1 (6 bases). Here the CDR3 reads CAISRGGEQPQHF. The DNA for the CDR3 is TGTGCCATCAGTAGGGGGGGGGAACAGCCCCAGCATTTT.